A selection of T cell receptor beta chains follows, all from one sample in a study of T cell changes during pregnancy in multiple sclerosis. The data were produced by immunoSEQ multiplex PCR, yet TCRdb's version contains in-frame clones alone and is incomplete. The table shows tens of thousands of clones, with around 93% occurring only once. The starting material was CD4+ T cells from peripheral blood mononuclear cells, obtained in the third trimester of pregnancy. These receptor sequences come from a female donor with multiple sclerosis, enrolled in a pregnancy study. The CDR3 runs from the conserved cysteine through the conserved F or W. A D gene is named only where the DNA matches it firmly. Clone sizes are given selectively: once, few, many, or a class where the clone is expanded.

>TRBV20-1|TRBJ2-5|NA|TRBD2
CSAWGGQTQYF
TGCAGTGCATGGGGGGGACAGACCCAGTACTTC
>TRBV7-9|TRBJ2-7|NA|NA
CASSLGGGDRGGAEQYF
TGTGCCAGCAGCTTAGGAGGCGGGGACAGAGGGGGCGCCGAGCAGTACTTC
>TRBV6-6|TRBJ2-5|NA|NA
CASSYSRAETQYF
TGTGCCAGCAGTTACTCGAGGGCGGAGACCCAGTACTTC
>TRBV7-8|TRBJ1-3|NA|NA
CASSPRSSSGNTIYF
TGTGCCAGCAGCCCTCGGTCGAGCTCTGGAAACACCATATATTTT
>TRBV6-1|TRBJ1-6|few|NA
CASGRSSYNSPLHF
TGTGCCAGCGGGAGGAGCTCCTATAATTCACCCCTCCACTTT
>TRBV6-6|TRBJ1-5|few|NA
CASSYGGQPQHF
TGTGCCAGCAGTTACGGGGGGCAGCCCCAGCATTTT
>TRBV15|TRBJ1-3|NA|TRBD1
CATSSGTGGIRYGNTIYF
TGTGCCACCAGCAGCGGGACAGGGGGAATACGGTATGGAAACACCATATATTTT
>TRBV6-7|TRBJ2-2|NA|TRBD2
CASSYGERAGGNTGELFF
TGTGCCAGCAGTTACGGAGAGAGGGCGGGGGGGAACACCGGGGAGCTGTTTTTT
>TRBV18|TRBJ2-1|NA|TRBD1
CASSPRQGYYNEQFF
TGTGCCAGCTCACCCCGACAGGGATACTACAATGAGCAGTTCTTC
>TRBV18|TRBJ2-2|NA|TRBD1
CASSRDREERTGELFF
TGTGCCAGCTCACGGGACAGGGAAGAGAGGACCGGGGAGCTGTTTTTT
>TRBV30|TRBJ1-3|NA|NA
CAWSRSSGNTIYF
TGTGCCTGGTCACGTAGCTCTGGAAACACCATATATTTT
>TRBV10-3|TRBJ1-3|NA|NA
CAARGTRPGNTIYF
TGTGCCGCCCGGGGGACGCGCCCTGGAAACACCATATATTTT
>TRBV30|TRBJ2-2|NA|NA
CAWSQGTGELFF
TGTGCCTGGAGTCAGGGAACCGGGGAGCTGTTTTTT
>TRBV11-2|TRBJ2-1|NA|TRBD2
CASSLDTGGEQFF
TGTGCCAGCAGCTTAGATACGGGGGGGGAGCAGTTCTTC
>TRBV5-6|TRBJ1-2|NA|TRBD1
CASSPRGPYGYTF
TGTGCCAGCAGCCCCAGGGGGCCTTATGGCTACACCTTC
>TRBV14|TRBJ2-7|NA|TRBD1
CASSQYRGKPYEQYF
TGTGCCAGCAGCCAGTACAGGGGGAAACCCTACGAGCAGTACTTC
>TRBV27|TRBJ2-1|NA|TRBD1
CASSSDRSSYNEQFF
TGTGCCAGCAGCTCGGACAGGAGCTCCTACAATGAGCAGTTCTTC
>TRBV6-5|TRBJ2-7|NA|TRBD2
CASRDLAGGSYEQYF
TGTGCCAGCAGAGATCTAGCGGGGGGGTCCTACGAGCAGTACTTC
>TRBV29-1|TRBJ1-1|NA|TRBD1
CSVLTGVRTEAFF
TGCAGCGTACTTACAGGGGTAAGAACTGAAGCTTTCTTT
>TRBV7-2|TRBJ1-1|NA|TRBD1
CASSSRGQSTNGEAFF
TGTGCCAGCAGCTCCCGGGGACAGAGCACTAACGGTGAAGCTTTCTTT